This T cell receptor (beta chain) originates from a study of vaccination effects on CD4 cells after COVID-19. Here immunoSEQ multiplex PCR was the method, and the copy in TCRdb shows in-frame clones only, minus some. Seen here are about 13,000 clones, about two thirds observed once, and the top ten hold roughly a third. This clone was detected a few times. What it recognizes is unknown. Before any sequencing was done, the ViraFEST assay used viral peptide pools to expand antigen-specific CD4+ T cells. Following culture for around 10 days, CD4+ T cells were isolated. Documented for the person is a PCR-confirmed SARS-CoV-2 infection occurring between March and December 2020. Each participant was administered two doses of either the BNT162b2 or the mRNA-1273 vaccine. Germline loops: CDR1 MGHRA, CDR2 YSYEKL. J gave up 2 bases and V 0 bases, and 11 bases lay outside the gene matches. CDR3 size: 20 residues.

The sample consisted of CD4+ T cells from PBMCs cultured with HCoV-NL63 spike peptides, taken after COVID-19 vaccination. The rearrangement links TRBV4-1 to TRBJ2-1; 12 bases align to TRBD2. This clonotype originated in a human donor who had a prior SARS-CoV-2 infection. The CDR3 is CASSQDLSSGRGEAYNEQFF. In DNA, the CDR3 is TGCGCCAGCAGCCAAGATTTGTCTAGCGGGAGGGGGGAGGCCTACAATGAGCAGTTCTTC.